This TCR beta chain was retrieved from a study of graft-versus-host responses after intestinal transplantation. Study background: All recipients were given anti-thymocyte globulin induction, and tacrolimus and steroids were then administered for roughly three years. Whole-study results and caveats: High graft-versus-host to host-versus-graft clonal ratios were found in allografts of patients who had graft-donor T cell macrochimerism.

CDR3 length: 14 residues. Germline CDR1 and CDR2: SGHNT and YYREEE (reference sequence). The ends lost 4 bases at V and 9 bases at J; junction bases unmatched: 10. The repertoire was sequenced with immunoSEQ multiplex PCR; TCRdb's copy has only in-frame clones and lacks some. Of fewer than 120,000 clones in the sample, just under 95% were seen once. As concerns this clone: Antigen: not known.

The sequence came from a human donor who received an intestinal transplant. The specimen was unstimulated CD8+ T cells sorted from spleen or lymph node cells, collected before intestinal transplant. The chain uses TRBV5-4 and TRBJ2-1; TRBD2 agrees at 7 bases. CDR3 nucleotides: TGTGCCAGCAGCCCCGGGGGGTGGGGAAGTGAGCAGTTCTTC. Translating it yields CASSPGGWGSEQFF.